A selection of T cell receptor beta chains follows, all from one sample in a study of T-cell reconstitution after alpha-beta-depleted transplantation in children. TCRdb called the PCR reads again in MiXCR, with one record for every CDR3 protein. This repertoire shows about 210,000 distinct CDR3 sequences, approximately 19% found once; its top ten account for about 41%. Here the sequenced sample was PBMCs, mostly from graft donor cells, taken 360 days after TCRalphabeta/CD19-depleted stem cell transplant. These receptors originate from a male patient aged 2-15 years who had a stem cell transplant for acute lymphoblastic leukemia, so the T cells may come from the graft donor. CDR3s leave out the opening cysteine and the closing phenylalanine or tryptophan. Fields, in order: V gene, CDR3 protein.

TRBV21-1,ASSQGQPREAF
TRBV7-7,ASSLERGDTGELF
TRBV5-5,ASATTHEQF
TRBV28,AGGDTTTNEKLF
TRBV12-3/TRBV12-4,ASRLGGRGLHLNYEQY
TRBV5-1,ASSFAGTGNTEAF
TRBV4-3,ASSQDIRGGNQPQH
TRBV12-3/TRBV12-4,ASSSRSGSSVGDTQY
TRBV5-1,ASRRDRSYGYT
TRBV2,ASSAEDSPGELF
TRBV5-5,ASSLNRYEQY
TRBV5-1,ASSLDRAGYT
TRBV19,ASSTRQATRQETQY
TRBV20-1,SARLGTDTQY
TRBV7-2,ASSPAGTDTQY
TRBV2,ASSDQANTEAF
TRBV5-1,ASSSRGAADEQF
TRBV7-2,ASSLEGEGRNEQF
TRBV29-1,SVGPGAAEQY
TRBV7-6,ASSLSPSGQGENEQF
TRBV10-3,ATLPTSGGAEDTQY
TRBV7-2,ASSFRDRHSYEQY
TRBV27,ASSRLAGSKYEQY
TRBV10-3,AIQVQNPGQAPDTQY
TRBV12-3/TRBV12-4,ASSSGVDSNQPQH